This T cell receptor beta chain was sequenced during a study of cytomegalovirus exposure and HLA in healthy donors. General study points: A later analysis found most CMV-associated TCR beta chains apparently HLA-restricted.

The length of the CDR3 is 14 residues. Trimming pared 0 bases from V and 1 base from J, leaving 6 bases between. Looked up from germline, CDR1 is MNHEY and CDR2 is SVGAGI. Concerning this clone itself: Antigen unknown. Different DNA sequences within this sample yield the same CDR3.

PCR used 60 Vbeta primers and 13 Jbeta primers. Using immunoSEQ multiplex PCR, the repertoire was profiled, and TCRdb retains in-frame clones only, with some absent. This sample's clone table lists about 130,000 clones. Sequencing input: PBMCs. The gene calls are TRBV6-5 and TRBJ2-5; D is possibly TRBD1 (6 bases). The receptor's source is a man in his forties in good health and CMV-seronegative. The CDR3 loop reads CASSYSGGQETQYF. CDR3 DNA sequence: TGTGCCAGCAGTTACTCAGGGGGCCAAGAGACCCAGTACTTC.